This TCR beta chain came from a study of cytomegalovirus exposure and HLA in healthy donors. The J segment lost 3 bases and the V segment lost 3 bases, leaving 7 bases of the junction unmatched. Germline V CDR1 and CDR2: SGDLS, YYNGEE. The CDR3 covers 15 residues. The PCR employed 60 Vbeta primers together with 13 Jbeta primers. Libraries were prepared by immunoSEQ multiplex PCR; TCRdb keeps only in-frame clonotypes and omits some of them. The sample yields fewer than 100,000 clones, around four fifths seen once. Sequenced input: PBMCs. The V call is TRBV9, the J call TRBJ2-3; 7 positions agree with TRBD2. The clonotype comes from a woman in her 40s in good health and CMV-seropositive. Here the CDR3 DNA reads TGTGCCAGCAGCGGCGGCGGGAGTATAACAGATACGCAGTATTTT. Its protein product is CASSGGGSITDTQYF.